What follows describes a single TCR beta chain. Germline V CDR1 and CDR2: SGHDT, YYEEEE. V gave up 5 bases and J gave up 7 bases, with 18 bases separating them. CDR3 size: 14 residues. This table comes from immunoSEQ multiplex PCR, and its TCRdb copy is limited to in-frame clones, with some not included. The table lists 100,000 or so clones, about three quarters of them singletons. The data are from a study of blood T cell repertoires in COVID-19. V is TRBV5-6 and J is TRBJ1-2, with a possible D match to TRBD1 (6 bases). The receptor comes from a woman over 75 with acute or convalescent COVID-19. Material for sequencing was peripheral blood. The CDR3 nucleotides are TGTGCCAGCAGGAGGGGGAGGGGATTTGGTGGCTACACCTTC. This translates into CASRRGRGFGGYTF.